The 10 T cell receptor beta chains below come from one sample, sequenced in a study of spatial heterogeneity in lung cancer (dated by TCRdb to between 2019 and 2020). Taken with the paper, the label for time point translates to: sample taken at primary tumor resection. TCR sequencing used whole RNA extracted from tumor and nontumor lung tissue, or from cryopreserved PBMC samples, without cell sorting. The library relied on 5' RACE. For sequencing, a NextSeq 500 was employed. TCRdb's own reprocessing of the public reads used fastp at Q25 and MiXCR and kept productive beta chains. Entries are consolidated by CDR3 protein sequence, retaining the most common genes and DNA. The sample includes approximately 11,000 distinct CDR3 sequences, with nearly 4% observed a single time. The top ten hold around 7.6% of the sample. Sequences were derived from normal lung tissue next to the tumor, sampled at surgery. The receptors stem from a male donor with early-stage non-small cell lung cancer.

This clonotype was counted many times. Because the library targeted alpha chains, this beta chain is an off-target read whose size means little. This chain uses TRBV3-1 with TRBJ1-4; perhaps TRBD1 as D (5 bases). There are 13 residues in the CDR3. The V end lost 4 bases, the J end lost 10 bases, and 13 bases lay between the germline ends. Germline CDR1 is LGHDT and CDR2 is YNNKEL (reference sequence). CDR3 in DNA: TGTGCCAGCAGCCCCCCGGGGACCTTAAAACTGTTTTTT. Protein: CASSPPGTLKLFF. Together with reference TRBV3-1 and TRBJ1-4, the CDR3 gives the full variable domain: DTAVSQTPKYLVTQMGNDKSIKCEQNLGHDTMYWYKQDSKKFLKIMFSYNNKELIINETVPNRFSPKSPDKAHLNLHINSLELGDSAVYFCASSPPGTLKLFFGSGTQLSVL.

By share of the sample, this clonotype is medium-sized. This beta chain was picked up by a library intended for alpha chains and is off target, so its count carries little meaning. This rearrangement joins TRBV27 to TRBJ2-7, with D maybe TRBD2 (5 bases). CDR3 length equals 11 residues. Deletions cut 7 bases from V and 5 bases from J, with 9 bases between. The germline CDR1 and CDR2 sequences are MNHEY and SMNVEV (reference sequence). DNA of the CDR3: TGTGCCAGCACGAGAGGGAACGAGCAGTACTTC. It yields the protein CASTRGNEQYF.

This clonotype was recorded at least ten times. This beta chain slipped into a library made for alpha chains as a stray read, so its size is not meaningful. The chain is built from TRBV7-9 and TRBJ2-2, with TRBD2 as a possible D gene (5 bases). Germline values: CDR1 SEHNR, CDR2 FQNEAQ (reference sequence). Trimming took off 3 bases at V and 5 bases at J, with 7 bases between the two ends. The CDR3 contains 13 residues. CDR3 DNA: TGTGCCAGCAGCTTTAGGACTACCGGGGAGCTGTTTTTT. Translating gives CASSFRTTGELFF.

There are many counts of this clonotype. As an off-target read in a library built for alpha chains, this beta chain has a frequency of little significance. The chain combines TRBV29-1 with TRBJ2-5; D ambiguous. The CDR3 runs to 14 residues. Germline-derived CDR1 and CDR2 are SQVTM and ANQGSEA. Trimming pared 2 bases from V and 2 bases from J, leaving 12 bases between. Written as DNA, the CDR3 is TGCAGCGTTGAACGCGTAGCCCAACAAGAGACCCAGTACTTC. Protein: CSVERVAQQETQYF.

On this clonotype itself: This beta chain was picked up by a library intended for alpha chains and is off target, so its count carries little meaning. The CDR3 loop reads CASSPQGIAEQYF. In DNA, the CDR3 is TGTGCCAGCAGTCCTCAGGGAATTGCCGAGCAGTACTTC. The J gene is TRBJ2-7, the V gene TRBV7-9, with D tentatively TRBD1 (5 bases). Trimming shortened V by 6 bases and J by 6 bases, and 15 bases separated the two germline ends. Germline assignment: CDR1 SEHNR and CDR2 FQNEAQ (reference sequence). The CDR3 covers 13 residues.

As for this clonotype: Within a library made for alpha chains, this beta chain is off target, and its count is uninformative. The J gene is TRBJ2-3, the V gene TRBV9; D possibly uses TRBD1 or TRBD2 (5 bases each). The CDR3 has 14 amino acids. In germline, CDR1 is SGDLS, CDR2 YYNGEE. Trimming stripped 3 bases from V and 0 bases from J, with 8 bases between. CDR3 protein: CASSGGGSTDTQYF. The CDR3, as DNA: TGTGCCAGCAGCGGGGGCGGGAGCACAGATACGCAGTATTTT.

This clonotype ranks as medium-sized (0.01 to 0.1%). Being off target in a library aimed at alpha chains, this beta chain has a size of little meaning. The chain combines TRBV11-2 with TRBJ2-1; 10 bases align to TRBD2. V trimming: 3 bases; J trimming: 5 bases; junction bases outside the gene matches: 4. The CDR3 length is 15 residues. Germline loops: CDR1 SGHAT, CDR2 FQNNGV. CDR3 sequence reads: CASSFLAGENNEQFF. The CDR3 DNA sequence: TGTGCCAGCAGCTTTCTAGCGGGAGAAAACAATGAGCAGTTCTTC.

This clonotype was found many times. For a library built for alpha chains, this beta chain is a stray read; little rests on its size. V gene TRBV28 combines with J gene TRBJ2-1, with D hard to call. V lost 2 bases to trimming and J lost 9 bases, with 11 bases between them. This CDR3 contains 13 residues. Germline values: CDR1 MDHEN, CDR2 SYDVKM. This chain's CDR3 is CASSLDTPPEQFF. CDR3 nucleotides: TGTGCCAGCAGTTTAGACACCCCGCCTGAGCAGTTCTTC.

Sample share makes this clonotype medium-sized. This beta chain came through as a stray read in a library set up for alpha chains, and its size says little. In DNA form, the CDR3 reads TGCAGTGCCCGACAGGGGGCAAATAATTCACCCCTCCACTTT. Amino acid sequence: CSARQGANNSPLHF. The genes are TRBV20-1 and TRBJ1-6; 10 bases map to TRBD1. The CDR3 loop spans 14 amino acids. Looked up from germline, CDR1 is DFQATT and CDR2 is SNEGSKA (reference sequence). V gave up 6 bases and J gave up 5 bases; unmatched junction bases: 4.

This clonotype is classed as medium-sized (0.01 to 0.1%). The size of this beta chain means little, since it is a stray read in a library made for alpha chains. The CDR3 coding sequence is TGTGCCAGTAGTCCCCTGGACCTATCTCGGAATCAGCCCCAGCATTTT. Its protein is CASSPLDLSRNQPQHF. The V call is TRBV19, the J call TRBJ1-5, with D unclear. This CDR3 comprises 16 residues. V gave up 5 bases and J gave up 4 bases, with 18 bases separating them. In germline, CDR1 is LNHDA, CDR2 SQIVND (reference sequence).